This T cell receptor (beta chain) is from a study of T-cell reconstitution after alpha-beta-depleted transplantation in children. Overall study results and limits: Several hundred expanded graft clones reportedly supplied alpha-beta T cells about two months after transplant. One year post-transplant, T-cell counts and diversity were largely derived from T cells produced anew. Surviving recipient T cells and thymic progenitors produced the high day-60 TCRbeta diversity seen in some patients.

The germline gives CDR1 MNHNY, CDR2 SVGAGI (reference sequence). With 5 bases removed from V and 5 bases from J, the gap between germline ends came to 8 bases. CDR3 size: 12 residues. A TCRbeta library incorporating unique molecular identifiers was prepared. TCRdb re-analysed the PCR reads in MiXCR, keeping a single row per CDR3 protein. Here the sample spans about a million distinct CDR3 sequences, about 31% being singletons. The sample holds many counts of this clonotype. Its antigen is currently unknown. This sequence was found in a boy under two years old who had a stem cell transplant for SCID, so the T cells may come from the graft donor. The chain links TRBV6-6 to TRBJ2-3, with D unclear. The specimen comprised PBMCs, mostly from graft donor cells, sampled 360 days after TCRalphabeta/CD19-depleted stem cell transplant. This chain's CDR3 is CASSPWGDTQYF. CDR3 coding DNA: TGTGCCAGCAGTCCGTGGGGAGATACGCAGTATTTT.